These 11 T cell receptor beta chains originate from one sample sequenced in a study of metastatic and nonmetastatic thyroid tumors (dated by TCRdb to between 2020 and 2021). Receptor amplification or capture employed PCR. TCRdb names Illumina HiSeq 4000 as the instrument used. The public reads were quality trimmed at Q25 with fastp and then assembled into clones with MiXCR by TCRdb, keeping productive beta chains. This sample holds some 19,000 clones; 32% were observed only once. In total, the top ten clones hold around a fifth of the sample. Before undergoing thyroid surgery, none of the patients had been given any kind of treatment. The sequenced material came from adjacent normal tissue. The receptor source for this set is a female donor with papillary thyroid cancer or a benign thyroid nodule (not recorded which). Some clones in this sample may be carry-over from other donors' samples.

This clone qualifies as medium-sized (0.01 to 0.1%). V gene TRBV3-1 combines with J gene TRBJ2-5, with D possibly TRBD1 on 6 matching bases. Germline-derived CDR1 and CDR2 are LGHDT and YNNKEL (reference sequence). V lost 0 bases and J 3 bases, leaving 17 bases between the germline ends. CDR3 length: 17 amino acids. CDR3 DNA sequence: TGTGCCAGCAGCCAAGAGTCCGGATACAGGGCTGAAGAGACCCAGTACTTC. It is translated as CASSQESGYRAEETQYF.

The table lists this clone with many counts. Just one base apart from a much larger clone, this may be a read error. This rearrangement joins TRBV7-3 to TRBJ2-1; the D gene is possibly TRBD1 (5 bases). Germline V gives CDR1 SGHTA, CDR2 FQGTGA. The CDR3 length is 13 residues. Between the trimmed V and J ends, which lost 6 bases and 7 bases, there was a span of 13 bases. The CDR3 bases are TGTGCCAGCAGGACAGAGGACGGGAATGAGCAGTTCTTC. Translated, it gives CASRTEDGNEQFF.

This clone was counted only a few times. CDR3 in amino acids: CASNPSGFYTEAFF. For the CDR3, the DNA is TGTGCCAGCAACCCATCGGGGTTTTACACTGAAGCTTTCTTT. The chain has TRBV12-3 or TRBV12-4 and TRBJ1-1; D uncertain. This CDR3 is built from 14 residues. V lost 7 bases, J lost 3 bases, and 15 bases lay in between.

In this sample, this clone turned up a few times. The germline gene is not matched at one end of the junction; a read error may be the cause. The genes are TRBV10-3 and TRBJ2-6; a possible D gene is TRBD2 (5 bases). This CDR3 spans 17 amino acids. Germline V lookup: CDR1 ENHRY, CDR2 SYGVKD. Here the CDR3 reads CATSEGRVNSGANVLTF. CDR3 coding DNA: TGTGCCACCAGTGAAGGGCGGGTCAACTCTGGGGCCAACGTCCTGACTTTC.

This clone was seen many times. The gene calls are TRBV5-4 and TRBJ1-1, with D possibly being TRBD1 (5 bases). Trimming took 2 bases from V and 5 from J, leaving 13 bases between them. The germline V gene has CDR1 SGHNT and CDR2 YYREEE (reference sequence). The length of the CDR3 is 14 residues. In DNA form, the CDR3 reads TGTGCCAGCAGCTTTAGGGGTTTCGGGACTGAAGCTTTCTTT. This encodes CASSFRGFGTEAFF.

V gene TRBV27 combines with J gene TRBJ2-2, with D possibly being TRBD2 (6 bases). CDR1 and CDR2 (germline): MNHEY, SMNVEV (reference sequence). With 1 base removed from V and 1 base from J, the gap between germline ends came to 7 bases. The CDR3 has 15 amino acids. The CDR3 coding sequence is TGTGCCAGCAGTTTATTCGGGGGGAACACCGGGGAGCTGTTTTTT. Its protein is CASSLFGGNTGELFF.

This clone was seen only a few times. The chain couples TRBV19 to TRBJ1-1; D unresolved. Trimming left V 8 bases short and J 6 bases short, with 16 bases between. The CDR3 is 13 amino acids. The germline gives CDR1 LNHDA, CDR2 SQIVND (reference sequence). The CDR3 DNA reads as TGTGCCAGTGGAATTGGCATGGACGCTGAAGCTTTCTTT. As protein: CASGIGMDAEAFF.

This clone was detected ten times or more. The chain carries TRBV7-6 and TRBJ2-3; 8 positions agree with TRBD1. After removal of 1 base from V and 3 bases from J, the junction contained 0 bases not matched to a gene. Germline V CDR1 and CDR2: SGHVS, FNYEAQ. The CDR3 covers 14 residues. The chain's CDR3 is CASSLGTGTDTQYF. The CDR3 DNA is TGTGCCAGCAGCTTAGGGACAGGGACAGATACGCAGTATTTT. Based on the CDR3 plus reference TRBV7-6 and TRBJ2-3, the full variable domain is GAGVSQSPRYKVTKRGQDVALRCDPISGHVSLYWYRQALGQGPEFLTYFNYEAQQDKSGLPNDRFSAERPEGSISTLTIQRTEQRDSAMYRCASSLGTGTDTQYFGPGTRLTVL.

The CDR3 region has the DNA TGTGCCAGCAGCTTAGTAGCGATCACAGATACGCAGTATTTT. Translation gives CASSLVAITDTQYF. The J gene is TRBJ2-3, the V gene TRBV11-3; tentative D call: TRBD2 (5 bases). V was shortened by 1 base and J by 2 bases, with 7 bases between the two germline ends. From germline, CDR1 is SGHNT and CDR2 YENEEA. The CDR3 is 14 residues long.

This clone appeared many times. This clone may be a read error of a much larger clone one base away. The rearrangement uses TRBV2 and TRBJ2-7; 7 bases map to TRBD2. This CDR3 is built from 15 residues. Unmatched junction bases numbered 4, after V lost 2 bases and J lost 0 bases. Germline lookup yields CDR1 SNHLY and CDR2 FYNNEI. The CDR3 region has the DNA TGTGCCAGCAGTGAAAAGAGCGGGAACTCCTACGAGCAGTACTTC. Translating it yields CASSEKSGNSYEQYF.

Only a few counts were recorded for this clone. Mismatch with germline at one junction end may stem from a read error. V usage is TRBV7-9 and J usage is TRBJ2-7; D call uncertain. CDR1 and CDR2 from the germline V gene are SEHNR and FQNEAQ (reference sequence). The CDR3 sequence is 12 residues long. CDR3 DNA: TGTGCCAGTAGCCCAGGAGCCTACGGGCAGTACTTC. As protein: CASSPGAYGQYF. Full variable domain (missing parts from reference TRBV7-9 and TRBJ2-7): DTGVSQNPRHKITKRGQNVTFRCDPISEHNRLYWYRQTLGQGPEFLTYFQNEAQLEKSRLLSDRFSAERPKGSFSTLEIQRTEQGDSAMYLCASSPGAYGQYFGPGTRLTVT.